The entry below gives a single T cell receptor (beta chain) sequence along with its context. Authors' data handling: Reference gene primer amplification in the assay estimated nucleated cell counts. The table came from immunoSEQ multiplex PCR; TCRdb's copy has only in-frame clones and leaves some out. V, J and clone size are taken as reported in that table, and D and trimming were inferred from the DNA itself. The sample has nearly 250,000 clones, more than 75% seen once; the top ten hold 5.5% to 6.5%. The data derive from a study of blood T cell repertoires in COVID-19. For the study at large: Donors in the United States, Italy and Spain gave samples during acute or convalescent COVID-19. Sample material is recorded as cDNA or gDNA derived from T cells, B-cell-depleted T cells, or PBMCs.

The V gene lost 3 bases and the J gene lost 4 bases, with 13 bases spanning the gap. The CDR3 has 15 residues. Germline V gene data show CDR1 as KGHSH and CDR2 as LQKENI. The chain links TRBV18 to TRBJ2-1; the D is unclear. The receptor was derived from a woman of 80 years or more with COVID-19, enrolled during active disease. Sample: peripheral blood. The CDR3 reads CASSPLNLEYNEQFF. CDR3 coding DNA: TGTGCCAGCTCACCCCTAAACCTAGAATACAATGAGCAGTTCTTC.